The 23 T cell receptor beta chains in this list originate from one sample, sequenced in a study of blood T cell repertoires in COVID-19. Assay: immunoSEQ multiplex PCR; the TCRdb copy retains only in-frame clones and omits some. Of around 70,000 clones in the sample, 75% to 85% were seen once. Material for sequencing was peripheral blood. The receptors stem from a human donor in a cohort sampled during active COVID-19.

V and J are TRBV10-2 and TRBJ1-1; D possibly corresponds to TRBD1 (6 bases). V was pared by 6 bases and J by 0 bases, with 14 bases between. There are 15 residues in the CDR3. Per germline, CDR1 WSHSY and CDR2 SAAADI. The chain's CDR3 is CASRGGDRLNTEAFF. CDR3 in DNA: TGCGCCAGCAGAGGGGGGGACCGGCTGAACACTGAAGCTTTCTTT.

The genes are TRBV30 and TRBJ1-4; 8 bases fit TRBD1. This CDR3 is 15 amino acids long. Germline lookup yields CDR1 GTSNPN and CDR2 SVGIG (reference sequence). V lost 3 bases, J lost 7 bases, and 10 bases stayed unmatched. CDR3 region: CAWREKDRAGEKLFF. The CDR3 coding sequence is TGTGCCTGGAGGGAAAAGGACAGGGCGGGTGAAAAACTGTTTTTT.

The chain has TRBV29-1 and TRBJ2-7; the match to TRBD2 covers 7 bases. The V and J ends lost 6 bases and 6 bases, in that order; junction bases with no gene match: 11. This CDR3 is built from 13 residues. In germline, CDR1 is SQVTM, CDR2 ANQGSEA. The CDR3 sequence is CSVGTTILAEQYF. The CDR3 nucleotides are TGCAGCGTCGGGACTACTATTCTCGCCGAGCAGTACTTC.

The chain is built from TRBV7-2 and TRBJ1-1, with 9 bases that match TRBD1. With V trimmed by 5 bases and J by 6 bases, 4 bases remained unmatched. CDR3 length: 13 amino acids. Germline V gives CDR1 SGHTA, CDR2 FQGNSA. CDR3 loop: CASSLQGAAEAFF. The CDR3, as DNA: TGTGCCAGCAGCCTACAGGGGGCCGCTGAAGCTTTCTTT.

The chain links TRBV6-5 to TRBJ1-3; D may be TRBD1 (6 bases). The germline V gene encodes CDR1 MNHEY and CDR2 SVGAGI. The CDR3 consists of 15 residues. V shed 1 base and J shed 0 bases, with 7 bases lying between them. In DNA form, the CDR3 reads TGTGCCAGCAGTTACTGGACAGACTCTGGAAACACCATATATTTT. Its translation is CASSYWTDSGNTIYF.

The chain couples TRBV3-1 (or the pseudogene TRBV3-2) to TRBJ2-3; TRBD2 matches at 15 bases. CDR1 and CDR2 from the germline V gene are LGHDT and YNNKEL (reference sequence). The CDR3 runs 16 residues. Unmatched junction bases numbered 4, after V lost 4 bases and J lost 5 bases. The CDR3 sequence: CASSPGLAGGLDTQYF. CDR3 in DNA: TGTGCCAGCAGCCCCGGACTAGCGGGAGGGCTAGATACGCAGTATTTT.

The chain uses TRBV19 and TRBJ1-6, with D tentatively TRBD1 (5 bases). The germline V gene encodes CDR1 LNHDA and CDR2 SQIVND (reference sequence). With 8 bases removed from V and 9 bases from J, the gap between germline ends came to 17 bases. The length of the CDR3 is 14 residues. The CDR3 DNA follows: TGTGCCAGTCGCAAGGGGAAAGAACGTTCACCCCTCCACTTT. Its protein is CASRKGKERSPLHF.

The chain employs TRBV4-1 and TRBJ1-4; D is unresolved. This CDR3 has 18 residues. Trimming left V 8 bases short and J 3 bases short, with 25 bases between. Germline V gives CDR1 MGHRA, CDR2 YSYEKL. The chain's CDR3 is CASFTRVYQWPANEKLFF. In nucleotides, the CDR3 is TGCGCCAGCTTTACCCGGGTCTACCAATGGCCTGCTAATGAAAAACTGTTTTTT.

J is TRBJ1-2 and V is TRBV6-5, with a possible D match to TRBD1 (6 bases). Germline V gene data show CDR1 as MNHEY and CDR2 as SVGAGI. V shed 6 bases and J shed 9 bases, with 23 bases lying between them. The CDR3 covers 15 residues. The CDR3 nucleotides are TGTGCCAGCAGGGCGGACAGCCCAAGCCTCAATCGCTACACCTTC. This encodes CASRADSPSLNRYTF.

A word on this clone: One end of the junction fails to match germline, which may point to a read error. This rearrangement joins TRBV3-1 (or the pseudogene TRBV3-2) to TRBJ2-3; D remains ambiguous. The CDR3 covers 12 residues. Germline V gene sequence: CDR1 LGHDT, CDR2 YNNKEL (reference sequence). The CDR3 region has the DNA TGTACCAGCAGCCCTCGCACAGATACGCAGTATTTT. Protein: CTSSPRTDTQYF.

This clone was counted a few times. The V gene is TRBV5-6, the J gene TRBJ2-7; 8 bases line up with TRBD2. The J segment lost 3 bases and the V segment lost 0 bases, leaving 11 bases of the junction unmatched. Germline V CDR1 and CDR2: SGHDT, YYEEEE. The CDR3 extends over 17 amino acids. CDR3: CASSLVRGLAGRYEQYF. The CDR3 nucleotides are TGTGCCAGCAGCTTGGTTAGGGGCCTAGCGGGCCGCTACGAGCAGTACTTC.

This clone is a singleton in its sample. The V gene is TRBV16, the J gene TRBJ2-2; TRBD1 aligns across 9 bases. The CDR3 runs 16 residues. The J segment lost 0 bases and the V segment lost 5 bases, leaving 4 bases of the junction unmatched. CDR1 and CDR2 (germline): KGHSY, FQNENV. The CDR3 region is CASSGTGRSNTGELFF. In nucleotides, the CDR3 is TGTGCCAGCAGCGGGACAGGGCGCTCGAACACCGGGGAGCTGTTTTTT.

This clone has at least ten counts. The rearrangement joins TRBV18 to TRBJ2-1; 9 bases are shared with TRBD2. Germline CDR1 KGHSH, CDR2 LQKENI. V was pared by 3 bases and J by 7 bases, with 7 bases of the junction left unmatched. The CDR3 contains 15 residues. CDR3 sequence: CASSPPGLALNEQFF. The CDR3 DNA sequence: TGTGCCAGCTCACCCCCGGGACTAGCTCTAAATGAGCAGTTCTTC.

This clone has more than one count but fewer than ten. The chain is built from TRBV19 and TRBJ1-6, with 10 bases matching TRBD1. J gave up 6 bases and V 8 bases, and 7 bases lay outside the gene matches. In germline, CDR1 is LNHDA, CDR2 SQIVND (reference sequence). The CDR3 is 15 amino acids. In DNA form, the CDR3 reads TGTGCCAGTGGGGAGACAGGGGGCAGTAATTCACCCCTCCACTTT. Residues: CASGETGGSNSPLHF. Looking up the rest from reference TRBV19 and TRBJ1-6 gives the full variable domain: DGGITQSPKYLFRKEGQNVTLSCEQNLNHDAMYWYRQDPGQGLRLIYYSQIVNDFQKGDIAEGYSVSREKKESFPLTVTSAQKNPTAFYLCASGETGGSNSPLHFGNGTRLTVT.

This rearrangement joins TRBV5-1 to TRBJ1-2, with 7 bases that match TRBD1. V was clipped by 2 bases and J by 4 bases; unmatched bases: 8. The CDR3 sequence is 15 residues long. Germline CDR1 and CDR2: SGHRS and YFSETQ. Here the CDR3 reads CASSLQQGRSYGYTF. The CDR3, as DNA: TGCGCCAGCAGCTTACAACAGGGGAGGAGCTATGGCTACACCTTC. The variable domain in full, completed from reference TRBV5-1 and TRBJ1-2, reads KAGVTQTPRYLIKTRGQQVTLSCSPISGHRSVSWYQQTPGQGLQFLFEYFSETQRNKGNFPGRFSGRQFSNSRSEMNVSTLELGDSALYLCASSLQQGRSYGYTFGSGTRLTVV.

The V gene is TRBV5-4, the J gene TRBJ2-1; D is possibly TRBD2 (7 bases). CDR1 is SGHNT, CDR2 YYREEE, per germline (reference sequence). This CDR3 region has 17 residues. The V and J ends lost 4 bases and 0 bases respectively, with 17 bases between them. The DNA for the CDR3 is TGTGCCAGCAGCAGGGGACAAGCGGGAAGCTCCTACAATGAGCAGTTCTTC. Residues: CASSRGQAGSSYNEQFF.

The chain has TRBV19 and TRBJ1-2, with TRBD1 matching 8 bases. The CDR3 is 14 amino acids. Germline V gene sequence: CDR1 LNHDA, CDR2 SQIVND (reference sequence). V lost 6 bases and J lost 5; bases outside the gene matches: 8. Written as DNA, the CDR3 is TGTGCCAGTAGACCCCCAGGGGGCCTTTATGGCTACACCTTC. This translates into CASRPPGGLYGYTF.

The CDR3: CASTRNEKLFF. CDR3 sequence (DNA): TGTGCCAGTACCCGGAATGAAAAACTGTTTTTT. The chain uses TRBV19 and TRBJ1-4; D ambiguous. The germline CDR1 and CDR2 sequences are LNHDA and SQIVND (reference sequence). The V end was cut by 7 bases, the J end by 5 bases, with 5 bases between. The CDR3 is made up of 11 amino acids.

The chain is built from TRBV12-1 and TRBJ2-7; the listed D gene, TRBD1, was not tested against the DNA. TRBV12-1 is marked as a pseudogene. The CDR3 runs 18 residues. In DNA form, the CDR3 reads TGTGCCAGCAGCCAATACCTGACCGGGACAGGGGGCTTCTACGAGCAGTACTTC. It specifies CASSQYLTGTGGFYEQYF.

This chain links TRBV6-5 with TRBJ1-1, with D possibly being TRBD1 (5 bases). This CDR3 is 15 amino acids long. V shed 2 bases and J shed 4 bases, with 14 bases lying between them. The V gene's germline CDR1 is MNHEY and CDR2 SVGAGI. The CDR3 DNA is TGTGCCAGCAGTTACCGGGACGGCGGGGTCACTGAAGCTTTCTTT. It is translated as CASSYRDGGVTEAFF.

The V call is TRBV7-9, the J call TRBJ2-7; 7 positions agree with TRBD1. V was pared by 5 bases and J by 3 bases, with 10 bases of the junction left unmatched. Germline V lookup: CDR1 SEHNR, CDR2 FQNEAQ (reference sequence). The CDR3 is made up of 15 amino acids. CDR3 protein: CASSTRQGRGYEQYF. The CDR3 nucleotides are TGTGCCAGCAGCACACGACAGGGAAGGGGCTACGAGCAGTACTTC.

The chain combines TRBV18 with TRBJ1-1, with TRBD1 matching over 8 bases. The CDR3 loop spans 15 amino acids. The ends lost 3 bases at V and 3 bases at J; junction bases unmatched: 6. Germline-derived CDR1 and CDR2 are KGHSH and LQKENI. The CDR3 nucleotides are TGTGCCAGCTCACCCCGGGACAGGAGGGACACTGAAGCTTTCTTT. Translation: CASSPRDRRDTEAFF.

V usage is TRBV29-1 and J usage is TRBJ2-1; 11 bases align to TRBD2. The CDR3 is 13 residues long. Germline-derived CDR1 and CDR2 are SQVTM and ANQGSEA. V trimming: 4 bases; J trimming: 7 bases; junction bases outside the gene matches: 3. Here the CDR3 DNA reads TGCAGCGTTGTTAGCGGGAGGGTAAATGAGCAGTTCTTC. Translated: CSVVSGRVNEQFF.